This is a list of T cell receptor beta chains from one sample in a study of shared clonotypes between healthy human individuals. The method was immunoSEQ multiplex PCR; TCRdb's version includes in-frame clones alone and lacks a portion of them. The sample records a few hundred thousand clones, roughly 72% being singletons. Material for sequencing was PBMCs. These receptor sequences come from a woman in her thirties or forties in good health. Some clones in this sample may be carry-over from other donors' samples. Both conserved end residues are part of each CDR3. The order of the fields is D gene, V gene, clone size, CDR3 length, J gene, CDR3 DNA, CDR3 protein. The D gene is left open where the match is weak. Expanded clones are given a class, and other clones once, few, many or no size at all.

>.|TRBV7-7|few|13|TRBJ2-3
TGTGCTAGCAGCCCGGCGACCTCAGATACGCAGTATTTT
CASSPATSDTQYF
>.|TRBV7-6|many|15|TRBJ1-3
TGTGCCAGCAGCTGGAGAAGGGGCTCTGGAAACACCATATATTTT
CASSWRRGSGNTIYF
>TRBD1|TRBV9|.|13|TRBJ2-1
TGTGCCAGCAGCGCGGGACAGTACAATGAGCAGTTCTTC
CASSAGQYNEQFF
>.|TRBV14|few|15|TRBJ1-2
TGTGCCAGCAGCCAAGGCTTTGGCGGGGGCTATGGCTACACCTTC
CASSQGFGGGYGYTF
>.|TRBV5-1|.|16|TRBJ1-3
TGCGCCAGCAGCGTTCAAGCGGGACACCTCGGAAACACCATATATTTT
CASSVQAGHLGNTIYF
>TRBD1|TRBV9|few|16|TRBJ2-2
TGTGCCAGCAGCGTAGTAGTAGGGGGCCGAGCCGGGGAGCTGTTTTTT
CASSVVVGGRAGELFF
>.|TRBV28|many|12|TRBJ2-1
TGTGCCAGCAGTTTAAACCACAATGAGCAGTTCTTC
CASSLNHNEQFF
>.|TRBV18|many|13|TRBJ2-7
TGTGCCAGCTCACTTCGAGGGCCATACGAGCAGTACTTC
CASSLRGPYEQYF
>TRBD2|TRBV29-1|once|18|TRBJ2-6
TGCAGCGCCAAATCGACTAGCGGCCCTGGGTCTGGGGCCAACGTCCTGACTTTC
CSAKSTSGPGSGANVLTF
>.|TRBV5-1|few|14|TRBJ1-2
TGCGCCAGCAGCTTGGGAGACGGTTACTATGGCTACACCTTC
CASSLGDGYYGYTF
>.|TRBV28|many|16|TRBJ2-5
TGTGCCAGCAGTGTCAGTGTGGGGGAGTGGGGGGAGACCCAGTACTTC
CASSVSVGEWGETQYF
>TRBD2|TRBV28|.|16|TRBJ2-3
TGTGCCAGCAGTTTAACTAGCGGGAGGATCCCAGATACGCAGTATTTT
CASSLTSGRIPDTQYF
>TRBD2|TRBV2|.|16|TRBJ2-3
TGTGCCAGCAGGCGCTTTTTAGCGGGAGATCCAGATACGCAGTATTTT
CASRRFLAGDPDTQYF
>.|TRBV7-9|.|14|TRBJ1-6
TGTGCCAGCAGCTCCCCCGGAGGGAATTCACCCCTCCACTTT
CASSSPGGNSPLHF
>TRBD1|TRBV7-2|few|15|TRBJ2-1
TGTGCCAGCAGCTTAGAGGGGGCGCGTTACAATGAGCAGTTCTTC
CASSLEGARYNEQFF